The clone carrying this TCR beta chain came up a few times. This record belongs to a study of regulatory T cells in long-lasting Graves disease. From germline, CDR1 is SGHTA and CDR2 FQGNSA. V gave up 5 bases and J gave up 7 bases, with 14 bases separating them. This CDR3 is 13 amino acids long. Time point in this sample: newly diagnosed GD, antithyroid drugs for less than 3 months. With RNA extracted from PBMCs as input, the TCR library was made. Building the TCR beta libraries relied on iRepertoire HTBI primers, and CDR3 regions underwent Arm-PCR. TCRdb ran MiXCR on the multiplex PCR reads and lists one entry per CDR3 protein. Of fewer than 550,000 distinct CDR3 sequences listed, about 16% were seen once; the top ten hold roughly 25%. The same specimen was also included in a second study, on T cells in Graves' hyperthyroidism and ophthalmopathy.

The origin of this receptor is a woman aged 35-60 years with Graves disease. V is TRBV7-2 and J is TRBJ1-2; D gene uncertain. This specimen was peripheral blood mononuclear cells (PBMCs), taken at new diagnosis, from a patient treated with antithyroid drugs. The CDR3 protein is CASSQDTRLGYTF. In DNA form, the CDR3 reads TGTGCCAGCAGCCAAGACACCAGACTTGGCTACACCTTC.